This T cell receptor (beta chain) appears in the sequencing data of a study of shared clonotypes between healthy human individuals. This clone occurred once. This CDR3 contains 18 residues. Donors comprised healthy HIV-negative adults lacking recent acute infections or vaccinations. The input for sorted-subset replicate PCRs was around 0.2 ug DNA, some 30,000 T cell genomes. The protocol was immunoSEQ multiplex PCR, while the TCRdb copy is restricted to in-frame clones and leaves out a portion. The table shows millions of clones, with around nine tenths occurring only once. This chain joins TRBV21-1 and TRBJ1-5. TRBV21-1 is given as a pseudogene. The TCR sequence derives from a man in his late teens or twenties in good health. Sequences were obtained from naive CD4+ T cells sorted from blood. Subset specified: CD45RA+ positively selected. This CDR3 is CASSKVRIPIYSNQPQHF. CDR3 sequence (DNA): TGTGCCAGCAGCAAAGTCCGAATCCCGATCTATAGCAATCAGCCCCAGCATTTT.